These 3 T cell receptor beta chains were sequenced from one sample in a study of blood T cell repertoires in COVID-19. Clones were read by immunoSEQ multiplex PCR, and TCRdb kept only the in-frame ones, dropping some. The sample yields around 140,000 clones, approximately 80% seen once. Specimen: peripheral blood. The receptors were sampled from a human donor in a cohort sampled during active COVID-19.

The rearrangement uses TRBV18 and TRBJ1-6, with 9 bases identical to TRBD1. V gave up 4 bases and J gave up 4 bases; unmatched junction bases: 8. The CDR3 runs 17 residues. Germline V gives CDR1 KGHSH, CDR2 LQKENI. For the CDR3, the DNA is TGTGCCAGCTCACACCCGGGACAGGGTGAGTATAATTCACCCCTCCACTTT. Encoded protein: CASSHPGQGEYNSPLHF.

The table lists this clone with a few counts. V gene TRBV4-1 combines with J gene TRBJ1-5; D call uncertain. The CDR3 totals 16 residues. The ends were cut back, 4 bases at V and 3 bases at J, with 16 bases in the middle. Germline V gene lookup returns CDR1 MGHRA and CDR2 YSYEKL. CDR3 residues: CASSPVGVPTNQPQHF. Here the CDR3 DNA reads TGCGCCAGCAGCCCAGTTGGTGTCCCCACCAATCAGCCCCAGCATTTT.

In its sample, this clone was seen once. The genes are TRBV9 and TRBJ2-2, with 10 bases lining up with TRBD2. The germline V gene encodes CDR1 SGDLS and CDR2 YYNGEE. This CDR3 contains 16 residues. The ends lost 0 bases at V and 7 bases at J; junction bases unmatched: 6. In DNA, the CDR3 is TGTGCCAGCAGCGTAGCTCTAGCGGGAGCAAACGGGGAGCTGTTTTTT. Translating it yields CASSVALAGANGELFF. The variable domain in full, completed from reference TRBV9 and TRBJ2-2, reads DSGVTQTPKHLITATGQRVTLRCSPRSGDLSVYWYQQSLDQGLQFLIQYYNGEERAKGNILERFSAQQFPDLHSELNLSSLELGDSALYFCASSVALAGANGELFFGEGSRLTVL.